Listed below are T cell receptor beta chains from one sample, sequenced in a study of T-cell memory formation after mild COVID-19. TCRdb used MiXCR to reprocess the 5' RACE reads, holding one entry per CDR3 protein. This sample has 350,000 or so distinct CDR3 sequences, with over 20% found just once. Sequenced sample: PBMCs or a T cell subset sorted from them (not recorded which). These TCRs come from an adult woman who had mild COVID-19 (a few samples of this study predate the infection). Cell type and time point are not known. Both conserved end residues are part of each CDR3. A D gene is named only where the DNA matches it firmly. Size tells how often a clone was seen (once, few, many) or the class of an expanded clone, and some rows leave it out.

j_call | d_call | v_call | cdr3_length | clone_size | cdr3_nt | cdr3_aa
TRBJ2-7 | NA | TRBV28 | 16 | NA | TGTGCCAGCACCCCACCCCCCCCAGGGGACTCCTACGAGCAGTACTTC | CASTPPPPGDSYEQYF
TRBJ1-4 | NA | TRBV20-1 | 14 | few | TGCAGTGCTAGAGGACGGTCTAGGAGTGAAAAACTGTTTTTT | CSARGRSRSEKLFF
TRBJ2-1 | NA | TRBV29-1 | 13 | few | TGCAGCGTTGCTTTCGACTGGTACAATGAGCAGTTCTTC | CSVAFDWYNEQFF
TRBJ2-4 | TRBD1 | TRBV29-1 | 16 | few | TGCAGCGTTCTGACAGGGGGGTTATACGTAGGGAACATTCAGTACTTC | CSVLTGGLYVGNIQYF
TRBJ2-7 | NA | TRBV29-1 | 13 | many | TGCAGCGTTAGGAGGGGGGGCCGGGACGAGCAGTACTTC | CSVRRGGRDEQYF
TRBJ2-1 | TRBD2 | TRBV20-1 | 15 | NA | TGCAGTGCGTCACGATTAGCGGGGGGTTTGTTAGCGCAGTTCTTC | CSASRLAGGLLAQFF
TRBJ1-1 | NA | TRBV29-1 | 12 | NA | TGCAGCGTCTCTCGGATGAACACTGAAGCTTTCTTT | CSVSRMNTEAFF
TRBJ2-3 | NA | TRBV12-3/TRBV12-4 | 15 | NA | TGTGCCAGCAGTTTAGATGGAAAAGGACATGATACGCAGTATTTT | CASSLDGKGHDTQYF
TRBJ1-4 | TRBD1 | TRBV25-1 | 19 | few | TGTGCCAGCAGTTTGGCGGACAGGGAAGTCGGTACGACTAATGAAAAACTGTTTTTT | CASSLADREVGTTNEKLFF
TRBJ2-1 | TRBD2 | TRBV4-3 | 17 | NA | TGCGCCAGCAGCCAAGGGGTTCGACTAGCGGGCCCCAATGAGCAGTTCTTC | CASSQGVRLAGPNEQFF
TRBJ1-1 | NA | TRBV13 | 15 | NA | TGTGCCAGCAGCCAGGGACGGCTCATGAACACTGAAGCTTTCTTT | CASSQGRLMNTEAFF
TRBJ1-6 | NA | TRBV2 | 12 | NA | TGTGCCAGCAGTCACGGCGCTTCACCCCTCCACTTT | CASSHGASPLHF
TRBJ1-5 | NA | TRBV5-1 | 15 | NA | TGTGCCAGCAGCTTGGCGGGCCGTAGCAATCAGCCCCAGCATTTT | CASSLAGRSNQPQHF